This is a list of T cell receptor beta chains from one sample in a study of chemoradiotherapy in HPV16-positive cancers. Profiled with immunoSEQ multiplex PCR; TCRdb holds only in-frame clones, not every one. The repertoire holds approximately 3,200 clones, with 75% to 95% as singletons. The sequenced sample was tumor tissue, obtained from a patient who underwent chemoradiotherapy. These receptors were collected from a human donor with HPV-associated anogenital cancer. Each CDR3 is given with its conserved first and last residue. A D gene is named only where the DNA matches it firmly. Clone size is shown for a subset of rows, as once, few, many or a class of expanded clone.

J | V | D | size | CDR3 | DNA
TRBJ2-2 | TRBV28 | TRBD2 | . | CASRRLAGGTGELFF | TGTGCCAGCAGACGACTAGCGGGGGGGACCGGGGAGCTGTTTTTT
TRBJ1-1 | TRBV5-1 | . | . | CASSLVLGTNTEAFF | TGCGCCAGCAGCTTAGTACTAGGGACAAACACTGAAGCTTTCTTT
TRBJ1-5 | TRBV9 | TRBD1 | few | CASGPGTGAYSNQPQHF | TGTGCCAGCGGACCCGGGACAGGAGCTTATAGCAATCAGCCCCAGCATTTT
TRBJ2-5 | TRBV18 | . | . | CASSPIGGLETQYF | TGTGCCAGCTCACCGATTGGGGGGTTGGAGACCCAGTACTTC
TRBJ2-3 | TRBV7-3 | . | . | CASSLDPQDTQYF | TGTGCCAGCAGCTTGGACCCCCAGGATACGCAGTATTTT
TRBJ2-2 | TRBV29-1 | TRBD1 | . | CSVPEQGSGELFF | TGCAGCGTTCCCGAACAGGGGTCCGGGGAGCTGTTTTTT
TRBJ1-4 | TRBV28 | . | . | CASSSNRATNEKLFF | TGTGCCAGCAGTTCAAACAGGGCAACTAATGAAAAACTGTTTTTT
TRBJ2-7 | TRBV21-1 | . | . | CASSGRGGAYEQYF | TGTGCCAGCAGCGGGAGGGGGGGGGCCTACGAGCAGTACTTC
TRBJ1-1 | TRBV6-5 | . | . | CATRTTEAFF | TGTGCCACCCGAACTACTGAAGCTTTCTTT
TRBJ1-4 | TRBV18 | . | . | CASSTYTATNEKLFF | TGTGCCAGCTCAACATACACAGCAACTAATGAAAAACTGTTTTTT
TRBJ2-7 | TRBV7-2 | TRBD1 | . | CASSARDSPTGEQYF | TGTGCCAGCAGCGCTCGGGACAGCCCCACGGGGGAGCAGTACTTC